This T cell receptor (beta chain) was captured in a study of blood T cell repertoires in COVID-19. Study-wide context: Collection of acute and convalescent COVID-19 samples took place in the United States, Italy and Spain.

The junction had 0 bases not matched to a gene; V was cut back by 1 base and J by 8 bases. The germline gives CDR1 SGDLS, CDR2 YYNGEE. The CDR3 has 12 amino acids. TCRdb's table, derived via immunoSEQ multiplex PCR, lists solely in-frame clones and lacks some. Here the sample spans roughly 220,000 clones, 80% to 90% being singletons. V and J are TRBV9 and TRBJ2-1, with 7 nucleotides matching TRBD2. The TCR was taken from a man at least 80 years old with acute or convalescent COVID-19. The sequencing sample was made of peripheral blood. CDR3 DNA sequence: TGTGCCAGCAGCGTACGGGGGGATGAGCAGTTCTTC. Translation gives CASSVRGDEQFF.